This is a list of T cell receptor beta chains from one sample in a study of CD8+ T cells in alopecia areata. Clones were sequenced by immunoSEQ multiplex PCR, and TCRdb holds only the in-frame ones, with some missing. The table lists roughly 180,000 clones, roughly 59% of them singletons. The input for sequencing was CD4+ T cells sorted from blood, taken at week 0. The receptors stem from a human donor with alopecia areata. Each CDR3 is given with its conserved first and last residue. A D gene is named only where the DNA matches it firmly. Part of the rows lack a size; the others show once, few, many or a class for expanded clones.

j_gene,v_gene,abundance,d_gene,CDR3nt,CDR3aa
TRBJ2-7,TRBV30,few,NA,TGTGCCTGGATCCGGGGAGGATTCTCCTACGAGCAGTACTTC,CAWIRGGFSYEQYF
TRBJ2-3,TRBV5-6,NA,TRBD2,TGTGCCAGCAGAGTAGGACTAGAATTCACAGATACGCAGTATTTT,CASRVGLEFTDTQYF
TRBJ2-2,TRBV7-3,NA,NA,TGTGCCAGCAGCTTAGGGGTGTCGAACACCGGGGAGCTGTTTTTT,CASSLGVSNTGELFF
TRBJ2-5,TRBV10-3,NA,TRBD2,TGTGCCATCAGCCGTGGCGGGGGGCAAGAGACCCAGTACTTC,CAISRGGGQETQYF
TRBJ2-3,TRBV30,few,TRBD1,TGTGCCTGTGCCGGACAGGGGAAGAAAGATACGCAGTATTTT,CACAGQGKKDTQYF
TRBJ1-1,TRBV29-1,NA,NA,TGCAGCGTTGCAGGCCGATTGAACACTGAAGCTTTCTTT,CSVAGRLNTEAFF
TRBJ2-1,TRBV7-6,NA,TRBD2,TGTGCCAGCAGCTTAAAGGTAGCGGGACCCAATGAGCAGTTCTTC,CASSLKVAGPNEQFF
TRBJ1-1,TRBV7-2,NA,NA,TGTGCCAGCAGCTTTCAAGGAGGGTCGCGGGAAGCTTTCTTT,CASSFQGGSREAFF
TRBJ2-3,TRBV7-2,NA,NA,TGTGCCAGCAGCTTAGTGGCGGTCACAGATACGCAGTATTTT,CASSLVAVTDTQYF
TRBJ2-5,TRBV18,NA,TRBD1,TGTGCCAGCTCACGGGACAGGGAGACCCAGTACTTC,CASSRDRETQYF
TRBJ1-1,TRBV18,NA,TRBD1,TGTGCCAGCTCAAGTTACAGGGGAGACACTGAAGCTTTCTTT,CASSSYRGDTEAFF
TRBJ2-7,TRBV7-6,NA,NA,TGTGCCAGCAGCAACCGGGACGGGTACGAGCAGTACTTC,CASSNRDGYEQYF
TRBJ2-1,TRBV4-3,NA,NA,TGCGCCAGCAGCCACGTTGGAAACAATGAGCAGTTCTTC,CASSHVGNNEQFF
TRBJ1-2,TRBV29-1,NA,NA,TGCAGCTTAGGGCAGGACTATGGCTACACCTTC,CSLGQDYGYTF
TRBJ1-1,TRBV29-1,NA,NA,TGCAGCGTTGAATTGCTACAGGGTGAAGCTTTCTTT,CSVELLQGEAFF
TRBJ2-3,TRBV5-6,few,NA,TGTGCCAGCAGCTTGGTGTCAGATACGCAGTATTTT,CASSLVSDTQYF
TRBJ2-4,TRBV30,NA,TRBD2,TGTGCCTGGAGTGTACCCCGGGGGGACATTCAGTACTTC,CAWSVPRGDIQYF
TRBJ1-1,TRBV7-2,NA,NA,TGTGCCAGCAGCTTCCAGCCCCCCTGGAACACTGAAGCTTTCTTT,CASSFQPPWNTEAFF
TRBJ1-1,TRBV28,NA,NA,TGTGCCAGCAGCCCTGGGGGCAGTCTGGGGCTTTGGGGTCTTGGTTTCTTT,CASSPGGSLGLWGLGFF
TRBJ1-2,TRBV30,NA,TRBD1,TGTGCCTGGAGCGACCTCCCCGGGACAGGGGGCGGCTACACCTTC,CAWSDLPGTGGGYTF
TRBJ2-7,TRBV21-1,NA,NA,TGTGCCAGCGGAACCCACCTCCGGGACAGATGCCTCTACGAGCAGTACTTC,CASGTHLRDRCLYEQYF
TRBJ2-6,TRBV25-1,NA,TRBD2,TGTGCCAGCAGCGAAATAGCGGGGTCTGGGGCCAACGTCCTGACTTTC,CASSEIAGSGANVLTF
TRBJ1-2,TRBV29-1,once,TRBD1,TGCAGCGTTGGGGACAGGGGCTCTAACTATGGCTACACCTTC,CSVGDRGSNYGYTF
TRBJ2-5,TRBV5-1,NA,NA,TGCGCCAGCAGCTACAGGCAAGAGACCCAGTACTTC,CASSYRQETQYF
TRBJ2-7,TRBV7-2,NA,NA,TGTGCCAGCAGCCAGGGACGGGGCGAGCAGTACTTC,CASSQGRGEQYF
TRBJ1-1,TRBV30,NA,NA,TGTGCCTGGACCCCCCAATGGGACACTGAAGCTTTCTTT,CAWTPQWDTEAFF
TRBJ1-5,TRBV5-1,NA,NA,TGCGCCAGCAGCATGACAGGAGGCAATCAGCCCCAGCATTTT,CASSMTGGNQPQHF
TRBJ2-1,TRBV7-3,NA,TRBD2,TGTGCCAGCAGCTTAAAGACCGGGACTAGCGGGTACAATGAGCAGTTCTTC,CASSLKTGTSGYNEQFF
TRBJ1-6,TRBV19,NA,NA,TGTGCCAGTAAGCGGAATAACCCAATTTATTCACCCCTCCACTTT,CASKRNNPIYSPLHF
TRBJ2-3,TRBV9,NA,NA,TGTGCCAGCAGCGTAGGCCTTGTTGATACGCAGTATTTT,CASSVGLVDTQYF
TRBJ2-7,TRBV27,NA,NA,TGTGCCAGCAGTTTAAAGGAAGGGTACGAGCAGTACTTC,CASSLKEGYEQYF
TRBJ2-1,TRBV15,NA,NA,TGTGCCACCAGCAGAGCCACCAATGAGCAGTTCTTC,CATSRATNEQFF
TRBJ2-7,TRBV7-2,NA,NA,TGTGCCAGCACGGGGCGCGGATCCTACGAGCAGTACTTC,CASTGRGSYEQYF
TRBJ2-7,TRBV27,NA,NA,TGTGCCAGCAGTTTATCCGGTGTGACAGGTGCCCCTACTAGTTACGAGCAGTACTTC,CASSLSGVTGAPTSYEQYF
TRBJ1-1,TRBV29-1,few,NA,TGCAGCGTAGTTCAGATCATAGGGACTGAAGCTTTCTTT,CSVVQIIGTEAFF
TRBJ1-5,TRBV2,NA,TRBD1,TGTGCCAGCAGTCAGACAGGGGTTAGTCAGCCCCAGCATTTT,CASSQTGVSQPQHF
TRBJ2-1,TRBV30,few,NA,TGTGCCTGGAGAAGACCGCTCCAGGGCGATGAGCAGTTCTTC,CAWRRPLQGDEQFF